The subject of this entry is one T cell receptor beta chain. Its specificity is unknown. Naive CD8 cells lacked CD45RO and underwent positive selection for CCR7, leaving out terminally differentiated effector memory CD45RA+ cells. CDR1 and CDR2 (germline): MNHNY, SVGAGI (reference sequence). This CDR3 is 14 amino acids long. Unmatched junction bases numbered 4, after V lost 5 bases and J lost 3 bases. The data were taken from a study of shared clonotypes between healthy human individuals. Across the study: The people who gave samples were a couple of women and three men aged 18 to 49. General observations from the study: Only blood underwent sampling, and tissue repertoires likely differ. The sharing of about 5% of naive CD4 clonotypes was seen across a handful of donors.

Produced via immunoSEQ multiplex PCR; TCRdb's table is partial and in-frame only. The table shows 1.5 million to 2.5 million clones, with just under 95% occurring only once. The genes are TRBV6-6 and TRBJ2-5; 9 bases fit TRBD1. Sequencing input: naive CD8+ T cells sorted from blood. The sequence came from a man aged 18 to 29 in good health. CDR3: CASSTGGEEETQYF. CDR3 nucleotides: TGTGCCAGCAGTACAGGGGGCGAGGAAGAGACCCAGTACTTC.